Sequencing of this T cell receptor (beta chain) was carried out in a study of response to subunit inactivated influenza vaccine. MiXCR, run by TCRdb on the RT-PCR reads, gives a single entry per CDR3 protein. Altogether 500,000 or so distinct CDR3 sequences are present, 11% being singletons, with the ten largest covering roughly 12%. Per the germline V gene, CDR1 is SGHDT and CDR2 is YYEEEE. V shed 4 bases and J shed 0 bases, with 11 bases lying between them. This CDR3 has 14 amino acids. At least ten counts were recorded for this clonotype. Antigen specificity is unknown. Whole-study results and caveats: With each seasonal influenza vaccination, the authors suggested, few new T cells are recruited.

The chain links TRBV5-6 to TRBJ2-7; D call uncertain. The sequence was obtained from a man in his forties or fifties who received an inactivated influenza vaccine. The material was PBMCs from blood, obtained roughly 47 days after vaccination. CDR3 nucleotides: TGTGCCAGCAGCCCCCTCCCAGGCTCCTACGAGCAGTACTTC. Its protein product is CASSPLPGSYEQYF.